Following are 19 T cell receptor beta chains from one sample sequenced in a study of blood T cell repertoires in COVID-19. Using immunoSEQ multiplex PCR, the repertoire was profiled, and TCRdb retains in-frame clones only, with some absent. The repertoire holds some 460,000 clones, with 75% to 90% as singletons. Material: peripheral blood. The receptor set was obtained from a young woman with acute or convalescent COVID-19.

V usage is TRBV7-9 and J usage is TRBJ1-1, with 9 nucleotides matching TRBD1. Per the germline V gene, CDR1 is SEHNR and CDR2 is FQNEAQ (reference sequence). J was trimmed by 7 bases and V by 8 bases; bases with no gene match: 14. The CDR3 loop spans 15 amino acids. This CDR3 reads CASRPSGTGPFEAFF. CDR3 nucleotide sequence: TGTGCCAGCCGCCCTTCCGGGACAGGGCCATTTGAAGCTTTCTTT. The full variable domain, its missing parts supplied by reference TRBV7-9 and TRBJ1-1, is DTGVSQNPRHKITKRGQNVTFRCDPISEHNRLYWYRQTLGQGPEFLTYFQNEAQLEKSRLLSDRFSAERPKGSFSTLEIQRTEQGDSAMYLCASRPSGTGPFEAFFGQGTRLTVV.

The chain employs TRBV3-1 (or the pseudogene TRBV3-2) and TRBJ1-6; no definite D call. The CDR3 covers 16 residues. CDR1 and CDR2 (germline): LGHDT, YNNKEL (reference sequence). Trimming shortened V by 0 bases and J by 0 bases, and 6 bases separated the two germline ends. CDR3 bases: TGTGCCAGCAGCCAAGACTTGCGCTCCTATAATTCACCCCTCCACTTT. This codes for CASSQDLRSYNSPLHF.

The V and J genes are TRBV3-1 (or the pseudogene TRBV3-2) and TRBJ1-5, with D possibly being TRBD1 (6 bases). The length of the CDR3 is 16 residues. Trimming took 4 bases from V and 4 from J, leaving 17 bases between them. Germline loops: CDR1 LGHDT, CDR2 YNNKEL (reference sequence). CDR3: CASSPSRQVGNQPQHF. CDR3 sequence (DNA): TGTGCCAGCAGCCCATCTAGACAGGTTGGGAATCAGCCCCAGCATTTT.

The chain joins TRBV2 to TRBJ2-7; 8 positions match TRBD2. Looked up from germline, CDR1 is SNHLY and CDR2 is FYNNEI. With 7 bases clipped from V and 2 bases from J, the junction kept 7 bases outside the gene matches. This CDR3 is built from 14 residues. The CDR3 sequence is CASTFGGGTYEQYF. The CDR3 DNA reads TGTGCCAGCACCTTCGGCGGGGGGACCTACGAGCAGTACTTC.

The V gene is TRBV30, the J gene TRBJ1-5; TRBD1 agrees at 9 bases. V lost 1 base to trimming and J lost 2 bases; unmatched junction nucleotides: 6. The CDR3 length is 16 residues. Per the germline V gene, CDR1 is GTSNPN and CDR2 is SVGIG (reference sequence). CDR3 protein: CAWSDPRDRGNQPQHF. The CDR3 nucleotides are TGTGCCTGGAGTGACCCCCGGGACAGGGGCAATCAGCCCCAGCATTTT. The full variable domain, rest sourced from reference TRBV30 and TRBJ1-5, is SQTIHQWPATLVQPVGSPLSLECTVEGTSNPNLYWYRQAAGRGLQLLFYSVGIGQISSEVPQNLSASRPQDRQFILSSKKLLLSDSGFYLCAWSDPRDRGNQPQHFGDGTRLSIL.

V is TRBV7-3 and J is TRBJ1-1, with D uncertain. The length of the CDR3 is 13 residues. V was cut by 2 bases and J by 3 bases, with 7 bases left in between. CDR1 is SGHTA and CDR2 is FQGTGA in the germline V gene. The CDR3 DNA follows: TGTGCCAGCAGCTTACTCGGGTACACTGAAGCTTTCTTT. Amino acid sequence: CASSLLGYTEAFF.

This chain links TRBV19 with TRBJ2-7; D is undetermined. Germline-derived CDR1 and CDR2 are LNHDA and SQIVND (reference sequence). The CDR3 has 13 residues. Trimming took off 3 bases at V and 4 bases at J, with 10 bases between the two ends. The CDR3 sequence is CASSMVGAYEQYF. The CDR3 DNA reads TGTGCCAGTAGTATGGTTGGAGCGTACGAGCAGTACTTC.

This clone was observed a few times. The chain couples TRBV7-9 to TRBJ1-1; D remains ambiguous. The CDR3 consists of 14 residues. Germline V gene data show CDR1 as SEHNR and CDR2 as FQNEAQ (reference sequence). Trimming removed 4 bases at V and 2 bases at J, with 11 bases between. The chain's CDR3 is CASSSSARNTEAFF. CDR3 nucleotide sequence: TGTGCCAGCAGCTCCTCCGCGAGAAACACTGAAGCTTTCTTT. Full variable domain (remainder filled in from reference TRBV7-9 and TRBJ1-1): DTGVSQNPRHKITKRGQNVTFRCDPISEHNRLYWYRQTLGQGPEFLTYFQNEAQLEKSRLLSDRFSAERPKGSFSTLEIQRTEQGDSAMYLCASSSSARNTEAFFGQGTRLTVV.

This chain joins TRBV5-1 and TRBJ1-1; tentative D call: TRBD1 (5 bases). The V gene's germline CDR1 is SGHRS and CDR2 YFSETQ. The length of the CDR3 is 13 residues. Trimming cost V 9 bases and J 8 bases, with 20 bases left between them. The CDR3 loop reads CATSPGGAEEAFF. The CDR3 bases are TGCGCCACCTCCCCGGGGGGAGCGGAAGAAGCTTTCTTT.

The genes are TRBV12-3 or TRBV12-4 and TRBJ1-2; D is unresolved. This CDR3 has 11 residues. V lost 4 bases to trimming and J lost 5 bases, with 5 bases between them. Here the CDR3 reads CASSWRYGYTF. The CDR3 nucleotides read TGTGCCAGCAGTTGGAGATATGGCTACACCTTC.

The gene calls are TRBV29-1 and TRBJ2-1; 8 nucleotides align to TRBD1. This CDR3 comprises 14 residues. The V segment lost 4 bases and the J segment 8 bases; nucleotides outside the gene matches: 10. Germline lookup yields CDR1 SQVTM and CDR2 ANQGSEA. CDR3 sequence: CSVVWTGRIDEQFF. The CDR3, as DNA: TGCAGCGTTGTGTGGACAGGGAGAATCGATGAGCAGTTCTTC.

In its sample, this clone was seen once. CDR3 amino acids: CASRRTGLAGGEQYF. The CDR3 DNA reads TGTGCCAGCAGACGCACGGGACTAGCGGGGGGTGAGCAGTACTTC. The chain combines TRBV27 with TRBJ2-7, with 15 bases matching TRBD2. The germline V gene has CDR1 MNHEY and CDR2 SMNVEV (reference sequence). V was clipped by 6 bases and J by 7 bases; unmatched bases: 7. The CDR3 is 15 amino acids.

The chain combines TRBV11-2 with TRBJ2-1; TRBD2 agrees at 8 bases. The CDR3 contains 12 residues. The J segment lost 16 bases and the V segment lost 4 bases, leaving 9 bases of the junction unmatched. CDR1 and CDR2 from the germline V gene are SGHAT and FQNNGV. In nucleotides, the CDR3 is TGTGCCAGCAGCTCGGGACTAGTGCCCGGATTCTTC. Translating gives CASSSGLVPGFF.

The chain links TRBV9 to TRBJ2-3; TRBD2 agrees at 13 bases. V gave up 3 bases and J gave up 5 bases; unmatched junction bases: 9. This CDR3 comprises 17 residues. Germline CDR1 SGDLS, CDR2 YYNGEE. The DNA of the CDR3 is TGTGCCAGCAGCGCTTATGGACTAGCGGGGGTTGGAGATACGCAGTATTTT. This translates into CASSAYGLAGVGDTQYF.

This clone was seen once. The chain has TRBV7-2 and TRBJ2-3, with TRBD2 as a possible D gene (6 bases). This CDR3 is built from 14 residues. From germline, CDR1 is SGHTA and CDR2 FQGNSA. Deletions cut 6 bases from V and 1 base from J, with 11 bases between. The CDR3 region is CASRTPSGTDTQYF. For the CDR3, the DNA is TGTGCCAGCAGGACCCCTAGCGGCACAGATACGCAGTATTTT.

About this clone: The junction shows a germline mismatch at one end, possibly a read error. The chain uses TRBV29-1 and TRBJ1-4; no reliable D call. The germline V gene has CDR1 SQVTM and CDR2 ANQGSEA. CDR3 length equals 13 residues. This chain's CDR3 is CSVEVGGSEKLLF. DNA for the CDR3: TGCAGCGTTGAAGTAGGTGGGAGTGAAAAACTGCTTTTT.

This chain joins TRBV9 and TRBJ1-2; the D is unclear. The CDR3 consists of 14 residues. Germline loops: CDR1 SGDLS, CDR2 YYNGEE. V was cut by 3 bases and J by 0 bases, with 9 bases left in between. CDR3 sequence (DNA): TGTGCCAGCAGCGAAGGGAGGGCTAACTATGGCTACACCTTC. Translating it yields CASSEGRANYGYTF.

The genes are TRBV5-1 and TRBJ2-1, with 7 bases that match TRBD1. V lost 5 bases to trimming and J lost 9 bases; unmatched junction nucleotides: 14. Germline V CDR1 and CDR2: SGHRS, YFSETQ. CDR3 size: 15 residues. Here the CDR3 DNA reads TGCGCCAGCAGTCAATCACCGGGTGGGGACAGTGAGCAGTTCTTC. It translates to CASSQSPGGDSEQFF. Combining the CDR3 with reference TRBV5-1 and TRBJ2-1 gives the whole variable domain KAGVTQTPRYLIKTRGQQVTLSCSPISGHRSVSWYQQTPGQGLQFLFEYFSETQRNKGNFPGRFSGRQFSNSRSEMNVSTLELGDSALYLCASSQSPGGDSEQFFGPGTRLTVL.

The CDR3 DNA reads TGCGCCAGCAGCGCAGGGGGTTCCGGAAACACCATATATTTT. Its translation is CASSAGGSGNTIYF. The V gene is TRBV5-1, the J gene TRBJ1-3; 7 positions agree with TRBD1. This CDR3 is 14 amino acids long. The trim removed 4 bases at V and 4 bases at J, leaving 5 bases unmatched. The germline gives CDR1 SGHRS, CDR2 YFSETQ.